This paragraph covers one TCR beta chain sequence. These data come from a study of blood T cell repertoires in COVID-19. Overall study context: The United States, Italy and Spain supplied acute and convalescent COVID-19 samples. The cDNA or gDNA used as material had been derived from T cells, B-cell-depleted T cells, or PBMCs.

Original methodology: Using reference gene primer amplification, nucleated cell counts were estimated. Assay used: immunoSEQ multiplex PCR; TCRdb lists only in-frame clones, some missing. For V, J and clone size, that table is used; D and trimming come from the DNA. Altogether around 65,000 clones are present, roughly 93% being singletons, with the ten largest covering 1.6%. CDR1 and CDR2 from the germline V gene are DFQATT and SNEGSKA (reference sequence). After removal of 3 bases from V and 3 bases from J, the junction contained 1 base not matched to a gene. The length of the CDR3 is 12 residues. Sequencing input: peripheral blood. The chain recombines TRBV20-1 with TRBJ2-5; TRBD2 matches 7 bases. The sequence was collected from a human donor in a cohort sampled during active COVID-19. Written as DNA, the CDR3 is TGCAGTGCTAGTCGGGGGGAAGAGACCCAGTACTTC. It codes for CSASRGEETQYF.